The clone carrying this T cell receptor (beta chain) has more than one count but fewer than ten. The record originates from a study of blood T cells in healthy people across ages. The CDR3 covers 14 residues. From germline, CDR1 is MNHEY and CDR2 SMNVEV (reference sequence). The use of a sample-barcoded 5' primer and a J-beta primer mix characterized a second PCR of roughly 7 to 11 cycles. MiXCR, run by TCRdb on the 5' RACE reads, gives a single entry per CDR3 protein. The sample includes some 1.5 million distinct CDR3 sequences, about 45% of them seen just once. Sequencing was carried out using blood. The chain couples TRBV27 to TRBJ2-5; 8 nucleotides agree with TRBD2. The tail of the sequence fits TRBJ2-7 better, so the J call may be wrong. The TCR sequence derives from a woman aged 18-30 years in good health. The CDR3 loop is CASSLRGAFYEQYF. CDR3 nucleotide sequence: TGTGCCAGCAGTTTGCGGGGGGCGTTTTACGAGCAGTACTTC.